Each of the 2 T cell receptor beta chains below was sequenced from the same sample in a study of cytomegalovirus exposure and HLA in healthy donors. The data were produced by immunoSEQ multiplex PCR, yet TCRdb's version contains in-frame clones alone and is incomplete. The data hold about 140,000 clones, with 85% to 90% observed a single time. Sample: PBMCs. These TCRs come from a woman aged 18-29 years in good health and CMV-seropositive.

This clone was seen a single time. V usage is TRBV6-1 and J usage is TRBJ2-7; TRBD1 matches 8 bases. The CDR3 has 13 amino acids. CDR1 MNHNS and CDR2 SASEGT come from the germline V gene. J was trimmed by 2 bases and V by 5 bases; bases with no gene match: 2. In DNA, the CDR3 is TGTGCCAGCAGTTTGGACAGGGCCTACGAGCAGTACTTC. Encoded protein: CASSLDRAYEQYF.

The chain carries TRBV4-1 and TRBJ2-1; 8 positions match TRBD2. Germline CDR1 reads MGHRA; CDR2 reads YSYEKL. The CDR3 totals 16 residues. The ends lost 3 bases at V and 0 bases at J; junction bases unmatched: 4. The CDR3 nucleotides read TGCGCCAGCAGCCACAGACTAGCGAGCTCCTACAATGAGCAGTTCTTC. This sequence encodes CASSHRLASSYNEQFF.